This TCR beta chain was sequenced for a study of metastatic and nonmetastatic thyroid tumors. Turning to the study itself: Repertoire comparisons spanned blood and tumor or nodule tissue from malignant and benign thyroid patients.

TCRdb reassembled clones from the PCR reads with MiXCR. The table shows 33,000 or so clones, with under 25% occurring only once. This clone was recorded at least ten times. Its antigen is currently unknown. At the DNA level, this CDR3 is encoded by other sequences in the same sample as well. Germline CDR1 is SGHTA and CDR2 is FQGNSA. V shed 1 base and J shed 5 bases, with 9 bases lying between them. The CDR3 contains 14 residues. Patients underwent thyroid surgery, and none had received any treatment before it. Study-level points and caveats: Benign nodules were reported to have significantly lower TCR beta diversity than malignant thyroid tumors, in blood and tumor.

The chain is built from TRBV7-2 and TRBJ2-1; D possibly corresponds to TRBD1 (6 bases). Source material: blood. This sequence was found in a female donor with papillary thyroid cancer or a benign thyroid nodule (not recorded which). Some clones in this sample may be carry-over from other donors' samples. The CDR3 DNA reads TGTGCCAGCAGCTTAGTGAACAGGGACAATGAGCAGTTCTTC. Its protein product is CASSLVNRDNEQFF.